The 24 T cell receptor beta chains below come from one sample, sequenced in a study of blood T cell repertoires in COVID-19. The protocol was immunoSEQ multiplex PCR, while the TCRdb copy is restricted to in-frame clones and leaves out a portion. The sample records under 75,000 clones, 70% to 90% being singletons. Sequencing was done on a sample of peripheral blood. The receptors derive from a man aged 45-60 years with active COVID-19.

In DNA form, the CDR3 reads TGTGCCAGCAGGTGGTACAACTCCTACGAGCAGTACTTC. Encoded protein: CASRWYNSYEQYF. The V call is TRBV6-5, the J call TRBJ2-7; no definite D call. The V gene's germline CDR1 is MNHEY and CDR2 SVGAGI. Trimming left V 6 bases short and J 0 bases short, with 9 bases between. This CDR3 region has 13 residues.

The V gene is TRBV3-1 (or the pseudogene TRBV3-2), the J gene TRBJ2-7; a weak D match, TRBD2 (5 bases). The CDR3 runs 11 residues. The ends were cut back, 6 bases at V and 9 bases at J, with 12 bases in the middle. Germline CDR1 reads LGHDT; CDR2 reads YNNKEL (reference sequence). The CDR3 protein is CASRSGRLQYF. The DNA for the CDR3 is TGTGCCAGCAGAAGCGGACGATTGCAGTACTTC.

This chain connects TRBV6-1 to TRBJ1-1; D is possibly TRBD1 (5 bases). Trimming removed 3 bases at V and 1 base at J, with 6 bases between. Germline CDR1 is MNHNS and CDR2 is SASEGT. CDR3 length: 13 amino acids. As DNA, the CDR3 is TGTGCCAGCAGTGATGGACAGAACACTGAAGCTTTCTTT. Translation gives CASSDGQNTEAFF.

The chain recombines TRBV6-5 with TRBJ2-5; 7 bases match TRBD2. Per germline, CDR1 MNHEY and CDR2 SVGAGI. The CDR3 has 14 residues. V lost 6 bases, J lost 2 bases, and 6 bases stayed unmatched. Written as DNA, the CDR3 is TGTGCCAGCAGAAGGGGAGGGAGGCAAGAGACCCAGTACTTC. Amino acids: CASRRGGRQETQYF.

The chain carries TRBV6-2 or TRBV6-3 and TRBJ2-3, with 7 bases identical to TRBD2. V lost 5 bases and J lost 8; bases outside the gene matches: 10. This CDR3 contains 14 residues. The germline V gene encodes CDR1 MNHEY and CDR2 SVGEGT. The CDR3 bases are TGTGCCAGCAGTGCTAGCGGCCGTGGTGGTACGCAGTATTTT. As protein: CASSASGRGGTQYF.

The V and J genes are TRBV11-2 and TRBJ2-1, with TRBD2 matching 10 bases. This CDR3 spans 15 amino acids. Germline lookup yields CDR1 SGHAT and CDR2 FQNNGV. V trimming: 5 bases; J trimming: 5 bases; junction bases outside the gene matches: 6. The CDR3 sequence: CASSAIAGGNNEQFF. CDR3 coding DNA: TGTGCCAGCAGCGCAATAGCGGGGGGCAACAATGAGCAGTTCTTC.

V and J are TRBV9 and TRBJ1-6, with a possible D match to TRBD1 (5 bases). Per germline, CDR1 SGDLS and CDR2 YYNGEE. Trimming cost V 0 bases and J 9 bases, with 10 bases left between them. The CDR3 has 14 amino acids. Here the CDR3 DNA reads TGTGCCAGCAGCGTAGCACAGGTAGTTTCACCCCTCCACTTT. Translation: CASSVAQVVSPLHF.

This CDR3 reads CASSQETQGARSPLHF. In nucleotides, the CDR3 is TGTGCCAGCAGCCAAGAAACACAGGGGGCGCGTTCACCCCTCCACTTT. The gene calls are TRBV4-2 and TRBJ1-6; 9 positions match TRBD1. Germline assignment: CDR1 LGHNA and CDR2 YNFKEQ. V was pared by 0 bases and J by 9 bases, with 6 bases of the junction left unmatched. This CDR3 spans 16 amino acids.

This clone was detected only once. V usage is TRBV4-2 and J usage is TRBJ1-2; D uncertain. Germline CDR1 LGHNA, CDR2 YNFKEQ. The CDR3 is 15 residues long. The V and J ends lost 4 bases and 2 bases respectively, with 14 bases between them. CDR3 sequence: CASSLVRDRNYGYTF. In DNA, the CDR3 is TGTGCCAGCAGCCTCGTTCGAGATCGAAACTATGGCTACACCTTC.

This chain joins TRBV12-3 or TRBV12-4 and TRBJ2-7; D is perhaps TRBD1 (6 bases). With 7 bases removed from V and 8 bases from J, the gap between germline ends came to 15 bases. This CDR3 comprises 12 residues. This CDR3 reads CASTTTGMKQYF. CDR3 sequence (DNA): TGTGCCAGCACAACTACAGGGATGAAGCAGTACTTC.

This clone was seen a single time. The genes are TRBV5-4 and TRBJ2-6, with D unresolved. The CDR3 is 14 amino acids. The V and J ends lost 4 bases and 4 bases respectively, with 9 bases between them. The germline CDR1 and CDR2 sequences are SGHNT and YYREEE (reference sequence). The CDR3 is CASSLSWGANVLTF. The CDR3 DNA is TGTGCCAGCAGCCTTAGTTGGGGGGCCAACGTCCTGACTTTC.

The V call is TRBV7-9, the J call TRBJ1-1; D not resolved. Germline values: CDR1 SEHNR, CDR2 FQNEAQ (reference sequence). The V gene lost 3 bases and the J gene lost 1 base, with 12 bases spanning the gap. This CDR3 region has 15 residues. Here the CDR3 DNA reads TGTGCCAGCAGCTTCGCGGTGCCTGGGAACACTGAAGCTTTCTTT. Translation: CASSFAVPGNTEAFF.

The V call is TRBV6-5, the J call TRBJ2-3, with 7 bases aligning to TRBD2. With 5 bases clipped from V and 2 bases from J, the junction kept 7 bases outside the gene matches. CDR1 and CDR2 from the germline V gene are MNHEY and SVGAGI. The CDR3 consists of 15 residues. DNA for the CDR3: TGTGCCAGCAGTACTTGGACTAGAGACACAGATACGCAGTATTTT. Translation: CASSTWTRDTDTQYF.

This clone has a single count. V and J are TRBV3-1 (or the pseudogene TRBV3-2) and TRBJ2-5; 8 bases line up with TRBD2. CDR1 LGHDT and CDR2 YNNKEL come from the germline V gene (reference sequence). Trimming at V came to 6 bases and at J to 5 bases, leaving 8 bases not matched to a gene. There are 14 residues in the CDR3. As DNA, the CDR3 is TGTGCCAGCAGACTCCGGGGGGGCGTGGAGACCCAGTACTTC. This encodes CASRLRGGVETQYF.

This clone was seen just once. V usage is TRBV6-6 and J usage is TRBJ1-1; D gene unclear. Germline V gives CDR1 MNHNY, CDR2 SVGAGI (reference sequence). The CDR3 length is 12 residues. V lost 4 bases and J 5 bases, leaving 8 bases between the germline ends. CDR3 coding DNA: TGTGCCAGCAGTTCCAGGTCGACTGAAGCTTTCTTT. It is translated as CASSSRSTEAFF.

The rearrangement links TRBV5-4 to TRBJ1-2; 8 positions match TRBD1. Germline lookup yields CDR1 SGHNT and CDR2 YYREEE (reference sequence). The CDR3 spans 13 residues. Germline trimming cut 5 bases from V and 3 bases from J; bases unmatched to any gene: 3. The CDR3 spells CASRLTGDYGYTF. The CDR3 DNA reads TGTGCCAGCAGGCTGACAGGGGACTATGGCTACACCTTC.

The chain has TRBV3-1 (or the pseudogene TRBV3-2) and TRBJ2-5, with a tentative D call TRBD1 (6 bases). CDR3 length equals 15 residues. Germline V CDR1 and CDR2: LGHDT, YNNKEL (reference sequence). The V end was cut by 4 bases, the J end by 1 base, with 13 bases between. The CDR3 spells CASSRKQGIQETQYF. In nucleotides, the CDR3 is TGTGCCAGCAGCCGAAAACAGGGAATCCAAGAGACCCAGTACTTC.

The V call is TRBV3-1 (or the pseudogene TRBV3-2), the J call TRBJ1-4; possibly TRBD1 for D (5 bases). From germline, CDR1 is LGHDT and CDR2 YNNKEL (reference sequence). The CDR3 runs 13 residues. The germline V and J ends were trimmed by 4 bases and 10 bases, with 13 bases remaining between them. The CDR3 nucleotides read TGTGCCAGCAGCCCCTCCCAGGGCCTAAAACTGTTTTTT. Protein: CASSPSQGLKLFF.

The genes are TRBV4-3 and TRBJ2-1, with 9 bases fitting TRBD2. The CDR3 contains 17 residues. From germline, CDR1 is LGHNA and CDR2 YSLEER. J gave up 8 bases and V 0 bases, and 11 bases lay outside the gene matches. Here the CDR3 DNA reads TGCGCCAGCAGCCAAGATTGGATCTGGGCGGGGGGGCATGAGCAGTTCTTC. It specifies CASSQDWIWAGGHEQFF.

This chain joins TRBV30 and TRBJ1-2, with no clear D. The V gene lost 4 bases and the J gene lost 0 bases, with 3 bases spanning the gap. The length of the CDR3 is 11 residues. Germline V CDR1 and CDR2: GTSNPN, SVGIG (reference sequence). CDR3 bases: TGTGCCTGGACCTCTAACTATGGCTACACCTTC. Translating gives CAWTSNYGYTF.

V and J are TRBV6-4 and TRBJ1-2; TRBD1 matches at 8 bases. The CDR3 runs to 15 residues. The V gene's germline CDR1 is MRHNA and CDR2 SNTAGT. V was clipped by 6 bases and J by 4 bases; unmatched bases: 10. The CDR3 loop reads CASRGQEGSGYGYTF. Written as DNA, the CDR3 is TGTGCCAGCAGGGGACAGGAGGGGTCGGGCTATGGCTACACCTTC.

This clone was seen just once. CDR3 loop: CASSPGENNEQFF. The CDR3 coding sequence is TGTGCCAGCTCCCCCGGGGAGAACAATGAGCAGTTCTTC. The chain combines TRBV18 with TRBJ2-1; maybe TRBD2 (5 bases). V was cut by 6 bases and J by 5 bases, with 11 bases left in between. The germline CDR1 and CDR2 sequences are KGHSH and LQKENI. The CDR3 totals 13 residues.

The chain uses TRBV18 and TRBJ2-7; 8 bases are shared with TRBD1. The CDR3 covers 15 residues. Germline CDR1 is KGHSH and CDR2 is LQKENI. The trim removed 6 bases at V and 2 bases at J, leaving 9 bases unmatched. The CDR3 DNA is TGTGCCAGCTCGCTCGGACAGGGAGGCGCCTACGAGCAGTACTTC. Its translation is CASSLGQGGAYEQYF. Together with reference TRBV18 and TRBJ2-7, the CDR3 gives the full variable domain: NAGVMQNPRHLVRRRGQEARLRCSPMKGHSHVYWYRQLPEEGLKFMVYLQKENIIDESGMPKERFSAEFPKEGPSILRIQQVVRGDSAAYFCASSLGQGGAYEQYFGPGTRLTVT.

J is TRBJ1-2 and V is TRBV18, with D possibly matching TRBD1 (6 bases). Germline V gene sequence: CDR1 KGHSH, CDR2 LQKENI. Trimming removed 2 bases at V and 4 bases at J, with 11 bases between. The CDR3 runs to 14 residues. In nucleotides, the CDR3 is TGTGCCAGCTCACCATCGGGACACCCCTATGGCTACACCTTC. Translating gives CASSPSGHPYGYTF.